Each of the 29 T cell receptor beta chains below was sequenced from the same sample in a study of regulatory T cells in long-lasting Graves disease. As to time point: newly diagnosed GD, antithyroid drugs for less than 3 months. PBMCs provided the RNA from which the TCR library was made. To make TCR beta libraries, researchers used iRepertoire HTBI primers and Arm-PCR of CDR3 regions. TCRdb reprocessed the multiplex PCR reads via MiXCR and lists one record per CDR3 protein. Of 360,000 or so distinct CDR3 sequences listed, about an eighth were seen once; the top ten hold approximately 17%. In addition, the sample was reused for a study of T cells in Graves' hyperthyroidism and ophthalmopathy.

Sample: peripheral blood mononuclear cells (PBMCs), taken at new diagnosis, from a patient treated with antithyroid drugs. The receptors were sampled from a woman aged 18-29 years with Graves disease.

This clonotype was recorded many times. The J gene is TRBJ2-4, the V gene TRBV7-2; TRBD1 or TRBD2 may be the D gene (5 bases each). This CDR3 spans 14 amino acids. Germline V gene data show CDR1 as SGHTA and CDR2 as FQGNSA. V lost 3 bases, J lost 5 bases, and 11 bases lay in between. This CDR3 reads CASSLRGSQNIQYF. CDR3 sequence (DNA): TGTGCCAGCAGCTTGAGGGGTAGCCAAAACATTCAGTACTTC.

This clonotype was recorded at least ten times. V and J are TRBV20-1 and TRBJ2-1; 9 bases align to TRBD2. The CDR3 has 14 amino acids. The V gene's germline CDR1 is DFQATT and CDR2 SNEGSKA (reference sequence). Trimming at V came to 5 bases and at J to 8 bases, leaving 10 bases not matched to a gene. The CDR3 nucleotides are TGCAGTGCTTTTAGCGGGAGAGAAGTTCATGAGCAGTTCTTC. It yields the protein CSAFSGREVHEQFF.

The rearrangement joins TRBV4-2 to TRBJ1-2, with D possibly matching TRBD1 (6 bases). CDR3 length equals 16 residues. V gave up 8 bases and J gave up 4 bases, with 23 bases separating them. The V gene's germline CDR1 is LGHNA and CDR2 YNFKEQ. The chain's CDR3 is CASRRTTGSTLYGYTF. DNA of the CDR3: TGTGCCAGCCGACGAACGACAGGATCCACCCTCTATGGCTACACCTTC.

This rearrangement joins TRBV4-1 to TRBJ2-1; D call uncertain. Trimming took off 4 bases at V and 0 bases at J, with 19 bases between the two ends. The CDR3 is 18 amino acids. Germline V CDR1 and CDR2: MGHRA, YSYEKL. The CDR3 nucleotides are TGCGCCAGCAGCCCCCGGGTAGGCACCACGAGCTCCTACAATGAGCAGTTCTTC. This codes for CASSPRVGTTSSYNEQFF.

This clonotype was observed at least ten times. The chain joins TRBV20-1 to TRBJ2-3; D is unresolved. Trimming left V 2 bases short and J 0 bases short, with 6 bases between. The CDR3 spans 13 residues. Germline values: CDR1 DFQATT, CDR2 SNEGSKA (reference sequence). The CDR3 DNA reads as TGCAGTGCTAGAATGCCCAGCACAGATACGCAGTATTTT. Translating gives CSARMPSTDTQYF.

This clonotype was observed a single time. The V call is TRBV6-1, the J call TRBJ2-5; 10 bases are shared with TRBD2. The CDR3 runs 16 residues. Germline lookup yields CDR1 MNHNS and CDR2 SASEGT. The V and J ends lost 4 bases and 0 bases, in that order; junction bases with no gene match: 5. As DNA, the CDR3 is TGTGCCAGCAGTGGCTTAGCGGGGGGCTACCAAGAGACCCAGTACTTC. Translating gives CASSGLAGGYQETQYF.

About this clonotype itself: One base separates it from a far larger clone, so it is likely a read error. This chain uses TRBV11-3 with TRBJ1-1, with D unresolved. The CDR3 has 14 amino acids. Germline CDR1 and CDR2: SGHNT and YENEEA. CDR3 loop: CASSKWMGATEAVF. In nucleotides, the CDR3 is TGTGCCAGCAGCAAATGGATGGGTGCCACTGAAGCTGTCTTT. The variable domain in full, completed from reference TRBV11-3 and TRBJ1-1, reads EAGVVQSPRYKIIEKKQPVAFWCNPISGHNTLYWYLQNLGQGPELLIRYENEEAVDDSQLPKDRFSAERLKGVDSTLKIQPAELGDSAVYLCASSKWMGATEAVFGQGTRLTVV.

In its sample, this clonotype was seen a few times. Just one base apart from a much larger clone, this may be a read error. As the CDR3 is not closed by the conserved phenylalanine or tryptophan, this likely results from a read error. This chain uses TRBV7-2 with TRBJ1-1, with D hard to call. Per the germline V gene, CDR1 is SGHTA and CDR2 is FQGNSA. This CDR3 spans 14 amino acids. The ends were cut back, 1 base at V and 4 bases at J, with 10 bases in the middle. CDR3 bases: TGTGCCAGCAGCTTAGAGCGACGACGCACTGAAGCTTTCTCT. It translates to CASSLERRRTEAFS.

This clonotype has a count of ten or more. The V and J genes are TRBV30 and TRBJ2-7; TRBD1 or TRBD2 may be the D gene (5 bases each). Trimming took 1 base from V and 2 from J, leaving 9 bases between them. Looked up from germline, CDR1 is GTSNPN and CDR2 is SVGIG (reference sequence). The CDR3 loop spans 13 amino acids. The CDR3, as DNA: TGTGCCTGGAGTGCCGGGACCCCCTACGAGCAGTACTTC. It encodes CAWSAGTPYEQYF. The full variable domain, its missing parts supplied by reference TRBV30 and TRBJ2-7, is SQTIHQWPATLVQPVGSPLSLECTVEGTSNPNLYWYRQAAGRGLQLLFYSVGIGQISSEVPQNLSASRPQDRQFILSSKKLLLSDSGFYLCAWSAGTPYEQYFGPGTRLTVT.

This clonotype was picked up many times. This sequence joins TRBV14 and TRBJ2-1; no clear D. V dropped 4 bases and J dropped 10 bases, with 11 bases sitting between them. CDR1 and CDR2 (germline): SGHDN, FVKESK. The CDR3 is 12 amino acids. CDR3 nucleotides: TGTGCCAGCAGCCCCTACTCTTCCGAGCAGTTCTTC. It is translated as CASSPYSSEQFF.

The chain recombines TRBV14 with TRBJ2-3, with 9 bases aligning to TRBD1. CDR3 length: 17 amino acids. V trimming: 2 bases; J trimming: 2 bases; junction bases outside the gene matches: 8. Germline lookup yields CDR1 SGHDN and CDR2 FVKESK. CDR3 sequence: CASSQKHRGQYTDTQYF. As DNA, the CDR3 is TGTGCCAGCAGCCAAAAGCACAGGGGGCAGTACACAGATACGCAGTATTTT. Filled out from reference TRBV14 and TRBJ2-3, the complete variable domain reads EAGVTQFPSHSVIEKGQTVTLRCDPISGHDNLYWYRRVMGKEIKFLLHFVKESKQDESGMPNNRFLAERTGGTYSTLKVQPAELEDSGVYFCASSQKHRGQYTDTQYFGPGTRLTVL.

In its sample, this clonotype was seen many times. J is TRBJ2-3 and V is TRBV12-3 or TRBV12-4, with 9 bases aligning to TRBD1. J lost 5 bases, V lost 2 bases, and 14 bases had no gene match. The CDR3 is 18 amino acids. The CDR3 DNA follows: TGTGCCAGCAGTTTATTAAGTCTAGGACAGGGGCCTTTAGATACGCAGTATTTT. It specifies CASSLLSLGQGPLDTQYF.

There are many counts of this clonotype. The J gene is TRBJ2-1, the V gene TRBV12-3 or TRBV12-4; D is uncertain. V was clipped by 5 bases and J by 8 bases, with 16 bases between them. The CDR3 runs to 14 residues. CDR3 region: CASSPRAQFDEQFF. In DNA, the CDR3 is TGTGCCAGCAGTCCCCGGGCGCAATTCGATGAGCAGTTCTTC.

This clonotype was counted ten times or more. This chain uses TRBV5-1 with TRBJ2-1; D unclear. Germline V gene sequence: CDR1 SGHRS, CDR2 YFSETQ. The CDR3 totals 16 residues. Trimming left V 4 bases short and J 0 bases short, with 14 bases between. The CDR3, as DNA: TGCGCCAGCAGCCTTGTCGGCCGGAGCTCCTACAATGAGCAGTTCTTC. Protein product: CASSLVGRSSYNEQFF.

The chain couples TRBV7-9 to TRBJ2-7, with unresolved D. V was trimmed by 11 bases and J by 0 bases, leaving 14 bases between them. The CDR3 has 13 amino acids. Germline CDR1 reads SEHNR; CDR2 reads FQNEAQ (reference sequence). The CDR3 reads CAATPLYSYEQYF. The CDR3 DNA is TGTGCCGCCACCCCACTGTACTCCTACGAGCAGTACTTC.

This clonotype was recorded many times. The rearrangement links TRBV7-9 to TRBJ1-4, with 7 bases fitting TRBD1. The germline V gene has CDR1 SEHNR and CDR2 FQNEAQ (reference sequence). The CDR3 is 17 residues long. With V trimmed by 5 bases and J by 0 bases, 9 bases remained unmatched. The DNA for the CDR3 is TGTGCCAGCAGCACCCGGGGGACAGAAGCAACTAATGAAAAACTGTTTTTT. Translating gives CASSTRGTEATNEKLFF.

This clonotype has just one count. A much larger clone differs from this one at a single base, so this may be a read error. The J gene is TRBJ2-1, the V gene TRBV3-1; a weak D match, TRBD2 (5 bases). Trimming pared 0 bases from V and 6 bases from J, leaving 15 bases between. The CDR3 is 16 residues long. Germline loops: CDR1 LGHDT, CDR2 YNNKEL (reference sequence). The DNA for the CDR3 is TGTGCCAGCAGCCAAGATGGGAGCCGGCCTTGCAATGAGCAGTTCTTC. It specifies CASSQDGSRPCNEQFF.

J is TRBJ1-5 and V is TRBV6-2 or TRBV6-3; no firm D call. This CDR3 spans 18 amino acids. Germline CDR1 MNHEY, CDR2 SVGEGT. V shed 5 bases and J shed 0 bases, with 20 bases lying between them. The CDR3 region is CASSRNYLRAISNQPQHF. The DNA of the CDR3 is TGTGCCAGCAGTAGAAACTACCTCCGGGCTATTAGCAATCAGCCCCAGCATTTT.

This clonotype was counted ten times or more. The chain employs TRBV12-3 or TRBV12-4 and TRBJ1-4; D remains ambiguous. V was cut by 5 bases and J by 7 bases, with 8 bases left in between. CDR3 size: 12 residues. The CDR3 sequence: CASSPRGEKLFF. The CDR3 DNA sequence: TGTGCCAGCAGTCCCCGTGGTGAAAAACTGTTTTTT.

The rearrangement uses TRBV19 and TRBJ1-1; D is unresolved. The CDR3 spans 13 residues. The germline CDR1 and CDR2 sequences are LNHDA and SQIVND (reference sequence). Trimming pared 5 bases from V and 3 bases from J, leaving 10 bases between. CDR3 in DNA: TGTGCCAGTAGTTTAGGACCCCACACTGAAGCTTTCTTT. Protein product: CASSLGPHTEAFF. The variable domain in full, completed from reference TRBV19 and TRBJ1-1, reads DGGITQSPKYLFRKEGQNVTLSCEQNLNHDAMYWYRQDPGQGLRLIYYSQIVNDFQKGDIAEGYSVSREKKESFPLTVTSAQKNPTAFYLCASSLGPHTEAFFGQGTRLTVV.

In regard to this clonotype: A much larger clone lies a single base off, so this may be a read error. The genes are TRBV12-3 or TRBV12-4 and TRBJ2-5; TRBD2 is a possible D gene (7 bases). The CDR3 loop spans 14 amino acids. Trimming left V 7 bases short and J 1 base short, with 13 bases between. CDR3 sequence: CASNQRGGQETQYF. CDR3 in DNA: TGTGCCAGCAATCAAAGGGGGGGCCAAGAGACCCAGTACTTC.

V is TRBV5-4 and J is TRBJ2-7; tentative D call: TRBD1 (5 bases). V lost 4 bases, J lost 2 bases, and 16 bases lay in between. The germline gives CDR1 SGHNT, CDR2 YYREEE (reference sequence). This CDR3 is built from 15 residues. CDR3 residues: CASSPQGGFAYEQYV. CDR3 sequence (DNA): TGTGCCAGCAGCCCCCAGGGCGGATTCGCCTACGAGCAGTACGTC.

The table lists this clonotype with a few counts. The V and J genes are TRBV24-1 and TRBJ2-7; D might be TRBD1 (6 bases). Germline-derived CDR1 and CDR2 are KGHDR and SFDVKD. The CDR3 runs to 16 residues. V lost 3 bases, J lost 3 bases, and 17 bases lay in between. CDR3 residues: CATSDPQGHSHYEQYF. The CDR3 nucleotides are TGTGCCACCAGTGATCCTCAGGGACATTCGCACTACGAGCAGTACTTC.

This clonotype has at least ten counts. The chain recombines TRBV12-3 or TRBV12-4 with TRBJ2-1; D uncertain. The CDR3 runs to 14 residues. Trimming cost V 4 bases and J 9 bases, with 16 bases left between them. The CDR3 here is CASSSSRGRGEQFF. For the CDR3, the DNA is TGTGCCAGCAGTTCGAGCCGAGGACGAGGTGAGCAGTTCTTC.

In its sample, this clonotype was seen many times. The V gene is TRBV29-1, the J gene TRBJ2-1; maybe TRBD2 (5 bases). The CDR3 is made up of 13 amino acids. Germline V gene sequence: CDR1 SQVTM, CDR2 ANQGSEA. CDR3 sequence reads: CSIGRGGYNEQFF. The CDR3 DNA sequence: TGCAGTATAGGGCGTGGCGGGTACAATGAGCAGTTCTTC.

This clonotype was seen many times. The chain recombines TRBV20-1 with TRBJ2-7; D perhaps matches TRBD2 (5 bases). V gave up 3 bases and J gave up 6 bases, with 15 bases separating them. Germline values: CDR1 DFQATT, CDR2 SNEGSKA (reference sequence). The CDR3 runs 13 residues. In DNA form, the CDR3 reads TGCAGTGCTAGCCTCGATCCTAGCCGCGAGCAGTACTTC. Translated, it gives CSASLDPSREQYF.

This clonotype was picked up many times. This chain links TRBV2 with TRBJ2-7; 14 bases agree with TRBD2. This CDR3 contains 15 residues. The V gene's germline CDR1 is SNHLY and CDR2 FYNNEI. V shed 8 bases, J shed 4 bases, and the junction held 7 bases outside the gene matches. For the CDR3, the DNA is TGTGCCAGCCGACTAGCGGGGGGGGTAGTATACGAGCAGTACGTC. It is translated as CASRLAGGVVYEQYV.

This clonotype has a count of ten or more. This chain connects TRBV20-1 to TRBJ2-7, with TRBD1 matching 7 bases. The CDR3 extends over 16 amino acids. The germline V gene has CDR1 DFQATT and CDR2 SNEGSKA (reference sequence). J lost 5 bases, V lost 1 base, and 14 bases had no gene match. The CDR3 region has the DNA TGCAGTGCTAGAGTTCTGACAGGGAGAAGTAGGAACGAGCAGTACTTC. Encoded protein: CSARVLTGRSRNEQYF.

This clonotype was observed many times. V and J are TRBV12-3 or TRBV12-4 and TRBJ1-1; D ambiguous. The CDR3 runs 13 residues. With 2 bases removed from V and 4 bases from J, the gap between germline ends came to 8 bases. CDR3 coding DNA: TGTGCCAGCAGTTTACAGGTGGGCACTGAAGCTTTCTTT. Translating it yields CASSLQVGTEAFF.